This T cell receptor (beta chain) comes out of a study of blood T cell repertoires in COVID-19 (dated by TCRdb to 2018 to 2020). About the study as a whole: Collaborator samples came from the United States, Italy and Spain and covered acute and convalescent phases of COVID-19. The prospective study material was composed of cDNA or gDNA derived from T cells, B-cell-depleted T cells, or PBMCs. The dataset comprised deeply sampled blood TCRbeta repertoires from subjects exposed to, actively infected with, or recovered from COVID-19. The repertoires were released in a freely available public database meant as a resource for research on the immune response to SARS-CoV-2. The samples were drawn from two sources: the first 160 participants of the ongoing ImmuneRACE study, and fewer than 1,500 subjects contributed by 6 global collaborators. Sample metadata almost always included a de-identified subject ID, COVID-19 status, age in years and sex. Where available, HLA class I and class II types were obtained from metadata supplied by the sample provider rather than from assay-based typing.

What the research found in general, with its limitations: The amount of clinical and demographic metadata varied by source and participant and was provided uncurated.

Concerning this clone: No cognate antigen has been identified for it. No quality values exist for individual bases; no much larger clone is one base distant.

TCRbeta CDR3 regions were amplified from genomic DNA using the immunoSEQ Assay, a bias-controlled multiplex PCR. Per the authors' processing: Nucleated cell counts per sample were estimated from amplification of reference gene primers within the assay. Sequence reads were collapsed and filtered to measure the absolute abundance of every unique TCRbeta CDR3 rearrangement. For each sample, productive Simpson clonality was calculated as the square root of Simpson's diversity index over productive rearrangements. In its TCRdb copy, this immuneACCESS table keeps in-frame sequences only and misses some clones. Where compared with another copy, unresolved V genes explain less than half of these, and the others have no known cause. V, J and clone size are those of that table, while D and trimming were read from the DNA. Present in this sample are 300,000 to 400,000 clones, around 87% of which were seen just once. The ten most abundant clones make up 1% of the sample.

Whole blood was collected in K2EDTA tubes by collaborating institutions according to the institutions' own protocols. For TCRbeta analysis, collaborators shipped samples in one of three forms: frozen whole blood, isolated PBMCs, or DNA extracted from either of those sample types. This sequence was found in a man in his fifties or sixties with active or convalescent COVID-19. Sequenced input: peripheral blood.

The DNA sequence is TGTGCCAGCTCCGTAATGGGGCAGGGAAGCACTGAAGCTTTCTTT. It codes for CASSVMGQGSTEAFF. The chain joins TRBV9 to TRBJ1-1; the D segment could be TRBD1, given 5 matching bases. V is pared back by 7 bases and J by 4 bases, with 20 bases lying between the germline termini. The CDR3 numbers 15 residues from cysteine through phenylalanine. Left in the record is the CDR3 DNA by itself, 45 bases read in frame from the first base. In the germline V gene, CDR1 corresponds to SGDLS and CDR2 to YYNGEE. When the CDR3 is completed using the reference TRBV9 and TRBJ1-1 genes on either side, the full variable domain is DSGVTQTPKHLITATGQRVTLRCSPRSGDLSVYWYQQSLDQGLQFLIQYYNGEERAKGNILERFSAQQFPDLHSELNLSSLELGDSALYFCASSVMGQGSTEAFFGQGTRLTVV.